These 5 T cell receptor beta chains share one sample of origin, sequenced in a study of shared clonotypes between healthy human individuals (dated by TCRdb to 2018 to 2021). CD8 naive samples consisted of CD45RO-negative cells that were positively selected for CCR7, yielding a CD45RA+CCR7+ population without TemRA cells. Library preparation employed the immunoSEQ multiplex PCR assay. TCRdb re-hosts the immuneACCESS table, in-frame sequences only. Its copies lack some clones; in the studies checked, an unresolved V gene accounts for under half of them, and the cause for the rest is not known. For this sample the table gives around 1.9 million clones, of which around 95% were detected only once. In total, the top ten clones hold approximately 1.7% of the sample. The sample consisted of naive CD8+ T cells from PBMCs. Per the publication, the cell subset or site label means: CD45RA+CCR7+. The source of these receptors is a man between 18 and 29 years old in good health. Some clones in this sample may be carry-over from other donors' samples.

Only one count was recorded for this clone. The sample has other DNA sequences that encode this CDR3 too. The V gene is TRBV19, the J gene TRBJ2-7, with 11 nucleotides matching TRBD2. The CDR3 consists of 15 residues. After removal of 5 bases from V and 1 base from J, the junction contained 4 bases not matched to a gene. The germline V gene encodes CDR1 LNHDA and CDR2 SQIVND (reference sequence). CDR3 protein: CASSPRLAGSYEQYF. The CDR3, as DNA: TGTGCCAGTAGTCCGAGACTAGCGGGGTCCTACGAGCAGTACTTC.

The gene calls are TRBV27 and TRBJ1-2; weak D call: TRBD1 (5 bases). The V end lost 6 bases, the J end lost 7 bases, and 15 bases lay between the germline ends. The CDR3 consists of 13 residues. The V gene's germline CDR1 is MNHEY and CDR2 SMNVEV (reference sequence). The CDR3 is CASSPGGIGGYTF. DNA of the CDR3: TGTGCCAGCAGCCCGGGGGGGATTGGTGGCTACACCTTC.

The chain joins TRBV7-9 to TRBJ2-7; 8 nucleotides agree with TRBD1. V lost 0 bases, J lost 3 bases, and 7 bases stayed unmatched. Germline V gene data show CDR1 as SEHNR and CDR2 as FQNEAQ (reference sequence). This CDR3 contains 16 residues. CDR3 sequence: CASSLAGRGPNYEQYF. CDR3 nucleotide sequence: TGTGCCAGCAGCTTAGCCGGCAGGGGGCCCAACTACGAGCAGTACTTC.

Of note for this clone: Other DNA sequences from this sample encode an identical CDR3 as well. The chain uses TRBV5-1 and TRBJ2-7; 9 nucleotides line up with TRBD2. This CDR3 has 13 amino acids. J gave up 3 bases and V 4 bases, and 2 bases lay outside the gene matches. Germline loops: CDR1 SGHRS, CDR2 YFSETQ. DNA of the CDR3: TGCGCCAGCAGCCCAGCGGGAGGCTACGAGCAGTACTTC. Encoded protein: CASSPAGGYEQYF. Full variable domain (rest looked up from reference TRBV5-1 and TRBJ2-7): KAGVTQTPRYLIKTRGQQVTLSCSPISGHRSVSWYQQTPGQGLQFLFEYFSETQRNKGNFPGRFSGRQFSNSRSEMNVSTLELGDSALYLCASSPAGGYEQYFGPGTRLTVT.

The genes are TRBV7-2 and TRBJ2-5; TRBD2 matches at 13 bases. The ends lost 4 bases at V and 5 bases at J; junction bases unmatched: 10. The CDR3 consists of 17 residues. CDR1 SGHTA and CDR2 FQGNSA come from the germline V gene. DNA for the CDR3: TGTGCCAGCAGCTCGAGACTAGCGGGAGGCCTGATGGAGACCCAGTACTTC. Amino acids: CASSSRLAGGLMETQYF. Filled out from reference TRBV7-2 and TRBJ2-5, the complete variable domain reads GAGVSQSPSNKVTEKGKDVELRCDPISGHTALYWYRQSLGQGLEFLIYFQGNSAPDKSGLPSDRFSAERTGGSVSTLTIQRTQQEDSAVYLCASSSRLAGGLMETQYFGPGTRLLVL.